This entry describes one TCR beta chain. This clonotype was detected a few times. Its antigen is unknown. Per-nucleotide qualities are absent, and no much larger clonotype sits a single base away. Library construction relied on RT-PCR. The listed sequencing device is Illumina HiSeq 2500. TCRdb reanalyzed the raw reads on its own, using fastp at Q25 for trimming and MiXCR for clone calling, and kept in-frame beta chains. Rows are unified per CDR3 protein, each entry keeping the most common DNA and genes. This sample gives a few hundred thousand distinct CDR3 sequences in total; less than 15% of them show up just once. 8.5% to 14% of the sample goes to the ten largest clones. The data derive from a study of response to subunit inactivated influenza vaccine (dated by TCRdb to the late 2010s). In terms of the full investigation: Deep quantitative T cell receptor repertoire profiling was used in the study to track responses to a trivalent subunit inactivated influenza vaccine.

CDR1 and CDR2, per the germline V gene, are SQVTM and ANQGSEA. The CDR3 contains 14 residues, cysteine and phenylalanine counted. Only the CDR3 DNA is retained, 42 bases long and in frame from the first base. Ends trimmed: V by 4 bases, J by 0 bases; bases unmatched to a gene: 3. General conclusions and limits of the study: The authors suggested that each seasonal influenza vaccination may recruit only a limited number of new T cells.

This material consisted of PBMCs from blood, taken about 11 days after vaccination. The source of this sequence is a man aged 50-60 years who received an inactivated influenza vaccine. Donor details come from another sample of the same person, matched by shared clones. Recombination joined TRBV29-1 with TRBJ2-7, with TRBD1 identical over 10 junction bases. The bases read TGCAGCGTTGGGGGGGACAGGGGCTCCTACGAGCAGTACTTC. Translation gives CSVGGDRGSYEQYF.